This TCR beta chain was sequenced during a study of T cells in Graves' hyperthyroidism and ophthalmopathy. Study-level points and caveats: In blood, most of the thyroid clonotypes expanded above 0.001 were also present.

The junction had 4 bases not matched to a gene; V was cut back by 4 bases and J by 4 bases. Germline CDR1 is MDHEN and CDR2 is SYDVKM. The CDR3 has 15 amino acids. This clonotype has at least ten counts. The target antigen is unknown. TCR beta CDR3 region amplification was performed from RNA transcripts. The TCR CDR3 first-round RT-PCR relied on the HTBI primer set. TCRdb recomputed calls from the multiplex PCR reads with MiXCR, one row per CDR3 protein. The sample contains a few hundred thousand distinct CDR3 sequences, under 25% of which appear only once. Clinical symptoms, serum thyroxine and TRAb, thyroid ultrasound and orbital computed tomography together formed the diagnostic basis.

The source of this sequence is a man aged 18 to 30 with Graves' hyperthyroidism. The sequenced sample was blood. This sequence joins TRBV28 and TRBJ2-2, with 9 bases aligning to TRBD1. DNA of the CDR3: TGTGCCAGCAGTTCAGGACAGGGGCGCACCGGGGAGCTGTTTTTT. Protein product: CASSSGQGRTGELFF.